These 4 T cell receptor beta chains were all obtained from the same sample, sequenced in a study of control samples from healthy donors and cancer patients. The assay was immunoSEQ multiplex PCR, and TCRdb's table has in-frame clones only and misses some. The table lists 75,000 to 90,000 clones, over 75% of them singletons. Sequencing was carried out using blood. The source of these receptors is a woman in her thirties or forties in good health.

The rearrangement links TRBV2 to TRBJ1-4, with unresolved D. Trimming removed 7 bases at V and 5 bases at J, with 11 bases between. The V gene's germline CDR1 is SNHLY and CDR2 FYNNEI. The CDR3 is 13 amino acids. The CDR3 spells CASTWEKNEKLFF. CDR3 in DNA: TGTGCCAGCACATGGGAGAAAAATGAAAAACTGTTTTTT. The full variable domain, rest sourced from reference TRBV2 and TRBJ1-4, is EPEVTQTPSHQVTQMGQEVILRCVPISNHLYFYWYRQILGQKVEFLVSFYNNEISEKSEIFDDQFSVERPDGSNFTLKIRSTKLEDSAMYFCASTWEKNEKLFFGSGTQLSVL.

The rearrangement uses TRBV4-3 and TRBJ2-6; D may correspond to TRBD1 or TRBD2 (5 bases each). This CDR3 has 14 residues. Between the trimmed V and J ends, which lost 2 bases and 6 bases, there was a span of 8 bases. Germline V gene data show CDR1 as LGHNA and CDR2 as YSLEER. The CDR3 reads CASSQRGVANVLTF. CDR3 in DNA: TGCGCCAGCAGCCAAAGGGGAGTGGCCAACGTCCTGACTTTC.

The genes are TRBV6-4 and TRBJ2-5; 7 nucleotides align to TRBD2. The CDR3 sequence is 15 residues long. Germline V CDR1 and CDR2: MRHNA, SNTAGT. V was clipped by 4 bases and J by 2 bases; unmatched bases: 7. The CDR3 region has the DNA TGTGCCAGCAGTGGGGGAGCGGGGATACAAGAGACCCAGTACTTC. Translation: CASSGGAGIQETQYF.

J is TRBJ2-7 and V is TRBV6-6; D tentatively fits TRBD1 or TRBD2 (5 bases each). CDR3 length: 15 amino acids. V was shortened by 0 bases and J by 0 bases, with 9 bases between the two germline ends. Germline V CDR1 and CDR2: MNHNY, SVGAGI (reference sequence). The CDR3 is CASSYSTGPSYEQYF. CDR3 DNA: TGTGCCAGCAGTTACTCGACGGGGCCCTCCTACGAGCAGTACTTC.